These 17 T cell receptor beta chains originate from one sample sequenced in a study of blood T cell repertoires in COVID-19. Generated by immunoSEQ multiplex PCR, the TCRdb table keeps only in-frame clones and is missing some. Of approximately 200,000 clones in the sample, approximately 90% were seen once. Sequenced sample: peripheral blood. Receptor source: a man younger than 45 with COVID-19, enrolled during active disease.

V usage is TRBV27 and J usage is TRBJ2-2, with D unclear. Germline-derived CDR1 and CDR2 are MNHEY and SMNVEV (reference sequence). The V and J ends lost 2 bases and 3 bases respectively, with 10 bases between them. The CDR3 runs to 15 residues. The CDR3 is CASSLIRLDTGELFF. CDR3 in DNA: TGTGCCAGCAGTTTAATTCGTCTCGACACCGGGGAGCTGTTTTTT.

This clone has a single count. V gene TRBV7-8 combines with J gene TRBJ1-1, with TRBD1 as a possible D gene (5 bases). From germline, CDR1 is SGHVS and CDR2 FQNEAQ. This CDR3 comprises 14 residues. Between the trimmed V and J ends, which lost 2 bases and 5 bases, there was a span of 12 bases. CDR3 protein: CASSLQGGWTEAFF. The CDR3 region has the DNA TGTGCCAGCAGCTTACAGGGAGGGTGGACTGAAGCTTTCTTT.

V is TRBV6-5 and J is TRBJ1-1, with TRBD1 matching over 7 bases. The CDR3 loop spans 15 amino acids. V dropped 7 bases and J dropped 1; count of bases not matched to a gene: 9. The germline V gene has CDR1 MNHEY and CDR2 SVGAGI. The DNA for the CDR3 is TGTGCCAGCAAATCGGGACAGTTCAAGAACACTGAAGCTTTCTTT. This encodes CASKSGQFKNTEAFF.

The CDR3 DNA reads as TGTGCCAGCAGTGTCGGAGGGGCCTACTCCTACGAGCAGTACTTC. This encodes CASSVGGAYSYEQYF. The chain couples TRBV2 to TRBJ2-7; D may be TRBD2 (6 bases). The CDR3 totals 15 residues. The V end lost 4 bases, the J end lost 0 bases, and 13 bases lay between the germline ends. Germline values: CDR1 SNHLY, CDR2 FYNNEI.

This clone was picked up one time. V usage is TRBV7-2 and J usage is TRBJ1-2, with a weak D call TRBD1 (5 bases). V was pared by 5 bases and J by 2 bases, with 12 bases between. Germline V gives CDR1 SGHTA, CDR2 FQGNSA. CDR3 length: 14 residues. CDR3 in amino acids: CASSPSQGNYGYTF. Here the CDR3 DNA reads TGTGCCAGCAGCCCCAGTCAGGGAAACTATGGCTACACCTTC.

The J gene is TRBJ2-1, the V gene TRBV7-3; D ambiguous. V was clipped by 2 bases and J by 5 bases, with 4 bases between them. From germline, CDR1 is SGHTA and CDR2 FQGTGA. This CDR3 has 12 residues. For the CDR3, the DNA is TGTGCCAGCAGCTTACCAGACAATGAGCAGTTCTTC. It is translated as CASSLPDNEQFF. Based on the CDR3 plus reference TRBV7-3 and TRBJ2-1, the full variable domain is GAGVSQTPSNKVTEKGKYVELRCDPISGHTALYWYRQSLGQGPEFLIYFQGTGAADDSGLPNDRFFAVRPEGSVSTLKIQRTERGDSAVYLCASSLPDNEQFFGPGTRLTVL.

The V and J genes are TRBV27 and TRBJ1-3, with TRBD1 matching over 7 bases. CDR3 length equals 15 residues. The V and J ends lost 8 bases and 2 bases, in that order; junction bases with no gene match: 9. Per the germline V gene, CDR1 is MNHEY and CDR2 is SMNVEV (reference sequence). The CDR3 DNA reads TGTGCCAGCTCCCCCAGGGGGGCGACTGGAAACACCATATATTTT. Translation: CASSPRGATGNTIYF.

The rearrangement links TRBV6-4 to TRBJ2-1; D not certain. The germline V gene encodes CDR1 MRHNA and CDR2 SNTAGT. V lost 5 bases to trimming and J lost 2 bases, with 13 bases between them. This CDR3 spans 15 amino acids. DNA of the CDR3: TGTGCCAGCAGTACTTGGGCCAGCACCTACAATGAGCAGTTCTTC. Encoded protein: CASSTWASTYNEQFF.

The genes are TRBV12-3 or TRBV12-4 and TRBJ2-1; D remains ambiguous. V was shortened by 5 bases and J by 6 bases, with 11 bases between the two germline ends. CDR3 length: 13 residues. DNA for the CDR3: TGTGCCAGCAGTAGGAGTAAACCCAATGAGCAGTTCTTC. It yields the protein CASSRSKPNEQFF.

The chain combines TRBV28 with TRBJ2-3; perhaps TRBD2 as D (6 bases). V lost 7 bases, J lost 3 bases, and 17 bases lay in between. Germline CDR1 is MDHEN and CDR2 is SYDVKM. This CDR3 comprises 15 residues. For the CDR3, the DNA is TGTGCCAGCACCCGGACTGGGGAGGTAACAGATACGCAGTATTTT. Protein: CASTRTGEVTDTQYF.

V usage is TRBV7-2 and J usage is TRBJ1-3, with D unresolved. The CDR3 is 12 amino acids. Trimming stripped 2 bases from V and 7 bases from J, with 6 bases between. Germline lookup yields CDR1 SGHTA and CDR2 FQGNSA. The CDR3 DNA is TGTGCCAGCAGCTTATTTGAGAACACCATATATTTT. Amino acids: CASSLFENTIYF.

This chain links TRBV5-1 with TRBJ1-1; 8 bases align to TRBD1. CDR1 SGHRS and CDR2 YFSETQ come from the germline V gene. The CDR3 has 14 amino acids. V gave up 3 bases and J gave up 2 bases; unmatched junction bases: 3. Here the CDR3 DNA reads TGCGCCAGCAGCTGGACAGGGACAAACACTGAAGCTTTCTTT. Translation: CASSWTGTNTEAFF. Full variable domain (rest looked up from reference TRBV5-1 and TRBJ1-1): KAGVTQTPRYLIKTRGQQVTLSCSPISGHRSVSWYQQTPGQGLQFLFEYFSETQRNKGNFPGRFSGRQFSNSRSEMNVSTLELGDSALYLCASSWTGTNTEAFFGQGTRLTVV.

V and J are TRBV4-3 and TRBJ1-4; 8 bases are shared with TRBD1. V was clipped by 0 bases and J by 8 bases; unmatched bases: 14. This CDR3 region has 18 residues. The germline V gene encodes CDR1 LGHNA and CDR2 YSLEER. Here the CDR3 DNA reads TGCGCCAGCAGCCAAGATGTAGGCGGCAGGGGGCTCGGGGAAAAACTGTTTTTT. Translating it yields CASSQDVGGRGLGEKLFF.

The rearrangement uses TRBV10-1 and TRBJ2-1; possible D gene TRBD1, 5 bases. The V gene lost 2 bases and the J gene lost 6 bases, with 17 bases spanning the gap. The germline V gene encodes CDR1 WNHNN and CDR2 SYGVQD (reference sequence). The CDR3 spans 16 residues. CDR3 nucleotides: TGCGCCAGCAGTGAGCCCCTAGGACATACCCCCAATGAGCAGTTCTTC. Translating gives CASSEPLGHTPNEQFF.

V gene TRBV18 combines with J gene TRBJ1-2; 7 nucleotides agree with TRBD1. The CDR3 extends over 17 amino acids. CDR1 and CDR2 (germline): KGHSH, LQKENI. V shed 4 bases, J shed 5 bases, and the junction held 16 bases outside the gene matches. The CDR3: CASSLPLTGIRGYGYTF. The DNA for the CDR3 is TGTGCCAGCTCACTTCCCTTGACAGGGATTAGGGGATATGGCTACACCTTC. Based on the CDR3 plus reference TRBV18 and TRBJ1-2, the full variable domain is NAGVMQNPRHLVRRRGQEARLRCSPMKGHSHVYWYRQLPEEGLKFMVYLQKENIIDESGMPKERFSAEFPKEGPSILRIQQVVRGDSAAYFCASSLPLTGIRGYGYTFGSGTRLTVV.

The chain links TRBV5-5 to TRBJ1-6, with 11 positions matching TRBD1. Germline trimming cut 1 base from V and 10 bases from J; bases unmatched to any gene: 16. The CDR3 loop spans 19 amino acids. CDR1 SGHKS and CDR2 YYEKEE come from the germline V gene (reference sequence). The CDR3 nucleotides are TGTGCCAGCAGCTTGCTCCCGGGACAGGGGGTTACCCTGGGATCACCCCTCCACTTT. This translates into CASSLLPGQGVTLGSPLHF.

This chain uses TRBV28 with TRBJ1-5, with D hard to call. Germline V gene sequence: CDR1 MDHEN, CDR2 SYDVKM. This CDR3 contains 13 residues. The ends were cut back, 6 bases at V and 7 bases at J, with 13 bases in the middle. The CDR3 protein is CASSSRVEQPQHF. In DNA, the CDR3 is TGTGCCAGCAGCTCGAGGGTAGAACAGCCCCAGCATTTT.